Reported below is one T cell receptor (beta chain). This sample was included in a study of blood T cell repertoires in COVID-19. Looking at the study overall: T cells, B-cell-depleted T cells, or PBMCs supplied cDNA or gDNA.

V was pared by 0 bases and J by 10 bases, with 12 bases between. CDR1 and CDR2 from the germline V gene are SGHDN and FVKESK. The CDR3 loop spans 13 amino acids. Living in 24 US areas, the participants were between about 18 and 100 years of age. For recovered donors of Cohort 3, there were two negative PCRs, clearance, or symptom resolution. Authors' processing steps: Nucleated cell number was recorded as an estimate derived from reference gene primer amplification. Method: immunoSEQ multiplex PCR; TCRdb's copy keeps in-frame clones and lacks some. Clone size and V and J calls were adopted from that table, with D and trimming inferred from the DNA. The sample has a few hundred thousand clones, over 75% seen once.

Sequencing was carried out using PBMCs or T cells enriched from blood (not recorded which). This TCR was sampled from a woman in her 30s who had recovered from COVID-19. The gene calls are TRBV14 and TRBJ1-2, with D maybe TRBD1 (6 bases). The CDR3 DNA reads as TGTGCCAGCAGCCAAGACTACGCGGGGGCCTACACCTTC. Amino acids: CASSQDYAGAYTF.